The source of this T cell receptor (beta chain) is a study of blood T cells in healthy people across ages. General study findings and limits: TCR beta diversity was tightly associated with the proportion of naive T cells. Comparison with aged donors showed that long-lived donors had more naive CD4+ cells and higher diversity.

Each donor gave roughly 9.2 milliliters of peripheral blood. Isolation per sample recovered at least 6.5 million PBMCs. Trimming pared 0 bases from V and 2 bases from J, leaving 8 bases between. CDR1 is MNHEY and CDR2 is SVGEGT in the germline V gene. The CDR3 sequence is 14 residues long. It was with a sample-barcoded 5' primer and a J-beta primer mix that a second PCR of roughly 7 to 12 cycles was run. TCRdb recomputed calls from the 5' RACE reads with MiXCR, one row per CDR3 protein. Seen here are hundreds of thousands of distinct CDR3 sequences, roughly 46% observed once, and the top ten hold approximately 18%. In this sample, this clonotype turned up a few times. Antigen: not known.

The rearrangement links TRBV6-2 or TRBV6-3 to TRBJ2-7; D is undetermined. The sequencing sample was made of blood. This receptor was taken from a man older than 75 in good health. The CDR3 sequence is CASSYSEVAYEQYF. The CDR3 DNA follows: TGTGCCAGCAGTTACTCTGAGGTAGCCTACGAGCAGTACTTC.